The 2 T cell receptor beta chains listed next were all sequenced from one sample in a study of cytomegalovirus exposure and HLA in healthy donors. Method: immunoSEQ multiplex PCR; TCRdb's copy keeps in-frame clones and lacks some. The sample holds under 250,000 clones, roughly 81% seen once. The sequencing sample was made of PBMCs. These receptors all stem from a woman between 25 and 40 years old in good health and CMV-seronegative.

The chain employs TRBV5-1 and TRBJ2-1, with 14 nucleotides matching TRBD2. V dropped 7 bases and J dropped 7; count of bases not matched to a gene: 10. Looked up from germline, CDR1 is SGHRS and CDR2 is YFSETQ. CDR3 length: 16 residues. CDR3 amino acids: CASFYRLAGGWNEQFF. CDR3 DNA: TGCGCCAGCTTCTACCGACTAGCGGGAGGGTGGAATGAGCAGTTCTTC.

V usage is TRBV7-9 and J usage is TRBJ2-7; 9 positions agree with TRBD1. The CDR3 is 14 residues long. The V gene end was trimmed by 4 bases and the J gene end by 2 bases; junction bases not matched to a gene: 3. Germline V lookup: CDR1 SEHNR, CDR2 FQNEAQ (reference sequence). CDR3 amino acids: CASSWDRATYEQYF. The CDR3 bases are TGTGCCAGCAGCTGGGACAGGGCCACCTACGAGCAGTACTTC. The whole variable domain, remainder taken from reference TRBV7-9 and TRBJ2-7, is DTGVSQNPRHKITKRGQNVTFRCDPISEHNRLYWYRQTLGQGPEFLTYFQNEAQLEKSRLLSDRFSAERPKGSFSTLEIQRTEQGDSAMYLCASSWDRATYEQYFGPGTRLTVT.